The 25 T cell receptor beta chains below all came from one sample that was sequenced in a study of CD8 T cells in Susac syndrome. About 0.5 to 1 ug RNA was reverse transcribed with random hexamers. MiXCR, applied by TCRdb to the immunoSEQ multiplex PCR reads, yields one record per CDR3 protein. The sample carries 150,000 or so distinct CDR3 sequences, just under 95% recorded once. The sequenced material came from CD4+ T cells from PBMCs. These receptors all stem from a human donor in good health.

This chain uses TRBV23-1 with TRBJ2-1, with D possibly matching TRBD2 (5 bases). TRBV23-1 is recorded as an ORF, its role being uncertain. This CDR3 has 16 amino acids. V lost 2 bases, J lost 0 bases, and 11 bases lay in between. This CDR3 is CASSQLRGVSYNEQFF. DNA for the CDR3: TGCGCCAGCAGTCAACTCCGGGGAGTCTCCTACAATGAGCAGTTCTTC.

This rearrangement joins TRBV14 to TRBJ1-1; D is uncertain. Trimming removed 3 bases from V and 7 bases from J, with 3 bases in between. Germline lookup yields CDR1 SGHDN and CDR2 FVKESK. The CDR3 is made up of 10 amino acids. The CDR3 region is CASSQVEAFF. CDR3 DNA: TGTGCCAGCAGCCAGGTTGAAGCTTTCTTT.

This clonotype showed up just a few times. J is TRBJ1-2 and V is TRBV5-6; maybe TRBD1 (6 bases). Trimming stripped 5 bases from V and 4 bases from J, with 12 bases between. The CDR3 extends over 13 amino acids. Germline V CDR1 and CDR2: SGHDT, YYEEEE. As DNA, the CDR3 is TGTGCCAGCAGTTTACAGGGTGGCTATGGCTACACCTTC. Protein sequence: CASSLQGGYGYTF.

The genes are TRBV3-1 and TRBJ2-1; 12 nucleotides align to TRBD2. This CDR3 has 16 amino acids. Germline V gene sequence: CDR1 LGHDT, CDR2 YNNKEL (reference sequence). Trimming at V came to 1 base and at J to 4 bases, leaving 2 bases not matched to a gene. The CDR3 sequence is CASSQGTSGTYNEQFF. DNA for the CDR3: TGTGCCAGCAGCCAAGGGACTAGCGGGACGTACAATGAGCAGTTCTTC.

The rearrangement joins TRBV18 to TRBJ1-6; tentative D call: TRBD1 (5 bases). Germline assignment: CDR1 KGHSH and CDR2 LQKENI. V gave up 3 bases and J gave up 5 bases, with 8 bases separating them. This CDR3 is 14 amino acids long. CDR3 protein: CASSPGRDNSPLHF. DNA for the CDR3: TGTGCCAGCTCACCGGGACGGGATAATTCACCCCTCCACTTT. The whole variable domain, filled in from reference TRBV18 and TRBJ1-6, reads NAGVMQNPRHLVRRRGQEARLRCSPMKGHSHVYWYRQLPEEGLKFMVYLQKENIIDESGMPKERFSAEFPKEGPSILRIQQVVRGDSAAYFCASSPGRDNSPLHFGNGTRLTVT.

This chain uses TRBV3-1 with TRBJ2-5; D gene uncertain. The V end was cut by 2 bases, the J end by 2 bases, with 6 bases between. This CDR3 has 13 residues. In germline, CDR1 is LGHDT, CDR2 YNNKEL (reference sequence). CDR3 residues: CASSQSFQETQYF. The DNA for the CDR3 is TGTGCCAGCAGCCAATCCTTTCAAGAGACCCAGTACTTC.

The chain carries TRBV3-1 and TRBJ1-6; D is perhaps TRBD1 (6 bases). V shed 4 bases and J shed 7 bases, with 8 bases lying between them. Germline V gene sequence: CDR1 LGHDT, CDR2 YNNKEL (reference sequence). The CDR3 is made up of 13 amino acids. The CDR3 DNA reads as TGTGCCAGCAGCCCAGGACAGAATTCACCCCTCCACTTT. Its protein product is CASSPGQNSPLHF.

This clonotype was detected a few times. The chain recombines TRBV28 with TRBJ2-7; D is uncertain. Germline loops: CDR1 MDHEN, CDR2 SYDVKM. The V end lost 6 bases, the J end lost 0 bases, and 3 bases lay between the germline ends. The CDR3 is 11 residues long. CDR3 DNA: TGTGCCAGCAGGGGCTCCTACGAGCAGTACTTC. It encodes CASRGSYEQYF.

The V call is TRBV30, the J call TRBJ1-5; 11 nucleotides match TRBD1. Germline V gives CDR1 GTSNPN, CDR2 SVGIG (reference sequence). This CDR3 comprises 16 residues. Trimming removed 2 bases from V and 1 base from J; junction bases left unmatched: 4. The CDR3 reads CAWSSGQGASNQPQHF. Here the CDR3 DNA reads TGTGCCTGGAGTTCAGGACAGGGGGCAAGCAATCAGCCCCAGCATTTT.

This clonotype showed up just once. This chain connects TRBV2 to TRBJ2-7; the D is unclear. CDR1 SNHLY and CDR2 FYNNEI come from the germline V gene. V lost 7 bases to trimming and J lost 3 bases, with 10 bases between them. CDR3 length: 12 residues. CDR3 sequence reads: CASTSEFYEQYF. The CDR3 nucleotides read TGTGCCAGCACCTCAGAATTCTACGAGCAGTACTTC. The full variable domain, completed using reference TRBV2 and TRBJ2-7, is EPEVTQTPSHQVTQMGQEVILRCVPISNHLYFYWYRQILGQKVEFLVSFYNNEISEKSEIFDDQFSVERPDGSNFTLKIRSTKLEDSAMYFCASTSEFYEQYFGPGTRLTVT.

V gene TRBV30 combines with J gene TRBJ2-5; TRBD2 agrees at 7 bases. J gave up 4 bases and V 0 bases, and 8 bases lay outside the gene matches. The CDR3 length is 15 residues. Germline V CDR1 and CDR2: GTSNPN, SVGIG (reference sequence). The CDR3 DNA follows: TGTGCCTGGAGTGTCGGGACTACCGTGGGAGAGACCCAGTACTTC. Encoded protein: CAWSVGTTVGETQYF.

A single count supports this clonotype. V and J are TRBV5-6 and TRBJ1-2, with unresolved D. The CDR3 has 12 amino acids. With 4 bases removed from V and 6 bases from J, the gap between germline ends came to 10 bases. In germline, CDR1 is SGHDT, CDR2 YYEEEE. The CDR3 loop is CASSLGRHGYTF. DNA for the CDR3: TGTGCCAGCAGCCTGGGGAGGCATGGCTACACCTTC. The full variable domain, with the rest looked up from reference TRBV5-6 and TRBJ1-2, is DAGVTQSPTHLIKTRGQQVTLRCSPKSGHDTVSWYQQALGQGPQFIFQYYEEEERQRGNFPDRFSGHQFPNYSSELNVNALLLGDSALYLCASSLGRHGYTFGSGTRLTVV.

This chain uses TRBV7-2 with TRBJ2-7; D is perhaps TRBD1 or TRBD2 (5 bases each). V dropped 1 base and J dropped 3 bases, with 10 bases sitting between them. Germline assignment: CDR1 SGHTA and CDR2 FQGNSA. The CDR3 length is 14 residues. DNA of the CDR3: TGTGCCAGCAGCTTAGGAGGGGTCGGCTACGAGCAGTACTTC. It codes for CASSLGGVGYEQYF.

V is TRBV6-2 or TRBV6-3 and J is TRBJ2-5; 7 bases map to TRBD1. V gave up 5 bases and J gave up 3 bases; unmatched junction bases: 9. CDR3 length: 15 amino acids. Germline V CDR1 and CDR2: MNHEY, SVGEGT. Here the CDR3 reads CASSRHGDREETQYF. Written as DNA, the CDR3 is TGTGCCAGCAGTAGACACGGAGACAGGGAAGAGACCCAGTACTTC.

The sample holds one count of this clonotype. The gene calls are TRBV20-1 and TRBJ1-5; D is unresolved. The V end was cut by 6 bases, the J end by 7 bases, with 13 bases between. The germline gives CDR1 DFQATT, CDR2 SNEGSKA (reference sequence). The CDR3 covers 12 residues. The CDR3 loop is CSAEQGTQPQHF. In DNA form, the CDR3 reads TGCAGTGCAGAACAAGGCACCCAGCCCCAGCATTTT.

V and J are TRBV4-3 and TRBJ2-1, with a weak D call TRBD2 (5 bases). The CDR3 is 12 residues long. Trimming removed 1 base at V and 9 bases at J, with 7 bases between. Germline V gene sequence: CDR1 LGHNA, CDR2 YSLEER. CDR3 nucleotide sequence: TGCGCCAGCAGCCAAGTCGAGGGTGAGCAGTTCTTC. It translates to CASSQVEGEQFF.

V and J are TRBV28 and TRBJ1-2; 7 bases align to TRBD1. With V trimmed by 6 bases and J by 6 bases, 7 bases remained unmatched. CDR3 size: 13 residues. CDR1 is MDHEN and CDR2 is SYDVKM in the germline V gene. The CDR3 protein is CASSYRGSDGYTF. The CDR3 nucleotides read TGTGCCAGCAGCTACAGGGGATCTGATGGCTACACCTTC.

This clonotype was counted a single time. V is TRBV29-1 and J is TRBJ2-3, with 9 nucleotides matching TRBD1. Germline V gene sequence: CDR1 SQVTM, CDR2 ANQGSEA. There are 14 residues in the CDR3. With 3 bases clipped from V and 5 bases from J, the junction kept 6 bases outside the gene matches. The CDR3 coding sequence is TGCAGCGTTGAGCGACAGGGGGGAGTAGATACGCAGTATTTT. The encoded protein is CSVERQGGVDTQYF.

The chain has TRBV15 and TRBJ2-5; a weak D match, TRBD1 (6 bases). In germline, CDR1 is LNHNV, CDR2 YYDKDF (reference sequence). V lost 1 base and J 1 base, leaving 7 bases between the germline ends. CDR3 length equals 14 residues. In DNA form, the CDR3 reads TGTGCCACCAGCAGAGCGGACAGCCAAGAGACCCAGTACTTC. It is translated as CATSRADSQETQYF.

As regards this clonotype: One junction end disagrees with the germline gene, perhaps due to a read error. V gene TRBV7-7 combines with J gene TRBJ2-1; 7 nucleotides align to TRBD2. Germline values: CDR1 SSHAT, CDR2 FNYEAQ (reference sequence). The CDR3 loop spans 14 amino acids. CDR3 DNA sequence: TGTGCTAGCAGCTCGGGGGGACGGAACAATGAGCAGTTCTTC. This gives the protein CASSSGGRNNEQFF. The full variable domain, with the rest looked up from reference TRBV7-7 and TRBJ2-1, is GAGVSQSPRYKVTKRGQDVTLRCDPISSHATLYWYQQALGQGPEFLTYFNYEAQPDKSGLPSDRFSAERPEGSISTLTIQRTEQRDSAMYRCASSSGGRNNEQFFGPGTRLTVL.

The CDR3 DNA reads TGTGCCACCAGCAGAGAAGGAGGGAACAATGAGCAGTTCTTC. It yields the protein CATSREGGNNEQFF. The chain carries TRBV15 and TRBJ2-1; TRBD2 might be the D (6 bases). This CDR3 spans 14 amino acids. Germline loops: CDR1 LNHNV, CDR2 YYDKDF (reference sequence). Trimming removed 0 bases from V and 5 bases from J, with 8 bases in between. The complete variable domain, with remaining parts taken from reference TRBV15 and TRBJ2-1, reads DAMVIQNPRYQVTQFGKPVTLSCSQTLNHNVMYWYQQKSSQAPKLLFHYYDKDFNNEADTPDNFQSRRPNTSFCFLDIRSPGLGDTAMYLCATSREGGNNEQFFGPGTRLTVL.

The chain uses TRBV2 and TRBJ1-6, with 8 bases aligning to TRBD1. CDR3 length: 15 amino acids. After removal of 6 bases from V and 3 bases from J, the junction contained 4 bases not matched to a gene. The germline gives CDR1 SNHLY, CDR2 FYNNEI. The CDR3 DNA reads as TGTGCCAGCAGCGTGACAGGGGTCTATAATTCACCCCTCCACTTT. Translating it yields CASSVTGVYNSPLHF.

The chain joins TRBV6-1 to TRBJ2-4; 11 bases agree with TRBD2. This CDR3 is 17 amino acids long. In germline, CDR1 is MNHNS, CDR2 SASEGT. V trimming: 8 bases; J trimming: 1 base; junction bases outside the gene matches: 10. The CDR3 DNA reads TGTGCCAGCCTGGGGTTAGCGGGGGGGTTCGCCAAAAACATTCAGTACTTC. As protein: CASLGLAGGFAKNIQYF.

The chain has TRBV7-8 and TRBJ2-2, with 8 bases lining up with TRBD2. V was clipped by 0 bases and J by 0 bases; unmatched bases: 6. The CDR3 has 18 residues. The germline V gene encodes CDR1 SGHVS and CDR2 FQNEAQ. CDR3 residues: CASSLALGGVANTGELFF. CDR3 nucleotide sequence: TGTGCCAGCAGCTTAGCTCTCGGGGGGGTCGCGAACACCGGGGAGCTGTTTTTT.

Only one count was recorded for this clonotype. This chain connects TRBV14 to TRBJ1-1, with a tentative D call TRBD1 (5 bases). There are 12 residues in the CDR3. Trimming cost V 3 bases and J 9 bases, with 11 bases left between them. Germline V gene lookup returns CDR1 SGHDN and CDR2 FVKESK. The CDR3 DNA follows: TGTGCCAGCAGCCAGGAATACAGGAAAGCTTTCTTT. Protein sequence: CASSQEYRKAFF.